The 26 T cell receptor beta chains reported below all come from one sample, sequenced in a study of blood T cell repertoires in COVID-19. The method was immunoSEQ multiplex PCR; TCRdb's version includes in-frame clones alone and lacks a portion of them. The sample consists of some 400,000 clones, more than 75% of them appearing once. Sequenced sample: peripheral blood. The receptor source for this set is a human donor in a cohort sampled during active COVID-19.

This chain joins TRBV6-1 and TRBJ1-5, with D perhaps TRBD1 (5 bases). The CDR3 totals 14 residues. Trimming removed 2 bases from V and 9 bases from J, with 14 bases in between. CDR1 MNHNS and CDR2 SASEGT come from the germline V gene. Here the CDR3 reads CASSETPGSRPQHF. CDR3 nucleotides: TGTGCCAGCAGTGAAACGCCAGGGTCTCGGCCCCAGCATTTT.

This chain connects TRBV18 to TRBJ1-1; tentative D call: TRBD1 (6 bases). In germline, CDR1 is KGHSH, CDR2 LQKENI. The V end was cut by 2 bases, the J end by 5 bases, with 18 bases between. CDR3 length: 16 residues. The CDR3 loop is CASSPSEARGRTEAFF. The CDR3 bases are TGTGCCAGCTCACCATCAGAGGCCAGGGGAAGAACTGAAGCTTTCTTT.

V gene TRBV9 combines with J gene TRBJ2-2; 7 bases map to TRBD2. Germline V gives CDR1 SGDLS, CDR2 YYNGEE. The junction had 8 bases not matched to a gene; V was cut back by 0 bases and J by 6 bases. The CDR3 is made up of 16 amino acids. Here the CDR3 reads CASSVAGGPGAGELFF. Written as DNA, the CDR3 is TGTGCCAGCAGCGTAGCGGGAGGCCCCGGGGCCGGGGAGCTGTTTTTT. Using reference TRBV9 and TRBJ2-2 for the parts outside the CDR3, the full variable domain is DSGVTQTPKHLITATGQRVTLRCSPRSGDLSVYWYQQSLDQGLQFLIQYYNGEERAKGNILERFSAQQFPDLHSELNLSSLELGDSALYFCASSVAGGPGAGELFFGEGSRLTVL.

The chain employs TRBV6-6 and TRBJ1-5; D gene ambiguous. The CDR3 loop spans 14 amino acids. Germline CDR1 reads MNHNY; CDR2 reads SVGAGI (reference sequence). The V gene lost 2 bases and the J gene lost 4 bases, with 9 bases spanning the gap. DNA for the CDR3: TGTGCCAGCAGTTACGGCCAGTCGAATCAGCCCCAGCATTTT. It specifies CASSYGQSNQPQHF.

The chain combines TRBV5-1 with TRBJ1-2, with TRBD1 identical over 7 bases. The junction had 6 bases not matched to a gene; V was cut back by 4 bases and J by 3 bases. The CDR3 is 14 amino acids. Germline lookup yields CDR1 SGHRS and CDR2 YFSETQ. The CDR3 protein is CASSDAGGHYGYTF. For the CDR3, the DNA is TGCGCCAGCAGCGACGCAGGGGGACACTATGGCTACACCTTC.

The genes are TRBV7-8 and TRBJ1-1, with D perhaps TRBD1 (5 bases). Germline V lookup: CDR1 SGHVS, CDR2 FQNEAQ. The CDR3 sequence is 15 residues long. Deletions cut 4 bases from V and 2 bases from J, with 14 bases between. CDR3 DNA: TGTGCCAGCAGCTACAGACAGAGAAGCAACACTGAAGCTTTCTTT. Its protein product is CASSYRQRSNTEAFF.

The chain employs TRBV28 and TRBJ2-7; no definite D call. Germline V lookup: CDR1 MDHEN, CDR2 SYDVKM. V lost 2 bases to trimming and J lost 0 bases, with 23 bases between them. The CDR3 is made up of 19 amino acids. This CDR3 is CASSLPLSISASISYEQYF. CDR3 DNA: TGTGCCAGCAGTTTACCCCTCTCGATTAGTGCCTCGATCTCCTACGAGCAGTACTTC.

This chain connects TRBV27 to TRBJ1-6, with 10 bases aligning to TRBD1. V lost 7 bases, J lost 7 bases, and 13 bases stayed unmatched. Per germline, CDR1 MNHEY and CDR2 SMNVEV (reference sequence). The CDR3 runs 17 residues. The CDR3 sequence is CASTLAGGQGVNSPLHF. The DNA for the CDR3 is TGTGCCAGCACCCTAGCGGGAGGACAGGGGGTGAATTCACCCCTCCACTTT.

The chain employs TRBV5-1 and TRBJ1-2, with D possibly TRBD1 on 6 matching bases. The CDR3 loop spans 19 amino acids. Per germline, CDR1 SGHRS and CDR2 YFSETQ. V was clipped by 3 bases and J by 1 base, with 25 bases between them. The CDR3 protein is CASSSDRLPTMGDNYGYTF. CDR3 in DNA: TGCGCCAGCAGCTCGGACAGACTTCCAACCATGGGAGATAACTATGGCTACACCTTC.

The chain combines TRBV6-1 with TRBJ1-5; tentative D call: TRBD1 (6 bases). Germline-derived CDR1 and CDR2 are MNHNS and SASEGT. This CDR3 region has 14 residues. V shed 2 bases and J shed 9 bases, with 14 bases lying between them. The CDR3: CASSEKGQYTPQHF. CDR3 in DNA: TGTGCCAGCAGTGAAAAGGGACAATATACGCCCCAGCATTTT.

The gene calls are TRBV3-1 (or the pseudogene TRBV3-2) and TRBJ2-3, with 13 bases matching TRBD2. V lost 3 bases and J lost 7; bases outside the gene matches: 22. Germline lookup yields CDR1 LGHDT and CDR2 YNNKEL (reference sequence). This CDR3 is 21 amino acids long. The CDR3 here is CASSHSVLLAGGPKSVNTQYF. CDR3 DNA: TGTGCCAGCAGCCATTCCGTATTACTAGCGGGAGGGCCGAAGAGTGTTAATACGCAGTATTTT.

The chain recombines TRBV7-8 with TRBJ1-2, with 9 bases aligning to TRBD1. The CDR3 is made up of 16 amino acids. Losses at the gene ends were 5 bases for V and 7 bases for J; bases not matched to a gene: 14. Germline assignment: CDR1 SGHVS and CDR2 FQNEAQ. CDR3 coding DNA: TGTGCCAGCAGCAGAAGCACACAGGGGGCTCAAGCTGGCTACACCTTC. It translates to CASSRSTQGAQAGYTF.

The chain recombines TRBV6-6 with TRBJ1-2, with TRBD1 matching over 11 bases. Germline CDR1 reads MNHNY; CDR2 reads SVGAGI (reference sequence). J gave up 0 bases and V 5 bases, and 8 bases lay outside the gene matches. The CDR3 is 17 residues long. The CDR3 nucleotides are TGTGCCAGCAGTCGGACGGGACAGGGGGTAGCTAACTATGGCTACACCTTC. Translated, it gives CASSRTGQGVANYGYTF.

The CDR3 DNA reads as TGTGCCAGTACTAAACAGGGAATGGACTATGGCTACACCTTC. Encoded protein: CASTKQGMDYGYTF. The J gene is TRBJ1-2, the V gene TRBV7-9; TRBD1 might be the D (6 bases). CDR3 length equals 14 residues. Trimming removed 9 bases at V and 3 bases at J, with 17 bases between. Germline loops: CDR1 SEHNR, CDR2 FQNEAQ (reference sequence). Supplemented by reference TRBV7-9 and TRBJ1-2, the full variable domain reads DTGVSQNPRHKITKRGQNVTFRCDPISEHNRLYWYRQTLGQGPEFLTYFQNEAQLEKSRLLSDRFSAERPKGSFSTLEIQRTEQGDSAMYLCASTKQGMDYGYTFGSGTRLTVV.

The V gene is TRBV24-1, the J gene TRBJ2-3; 15 nucleotides match TRBD2. V lost 3 bases and J lost 0; bases outside the gene matches: 9. The germline gives CDR1 KGHDR, CDR2 SFDVKD. The CDR3 covers 20 residues. The CDR3 coding sequence is TGTGCCACCAGTGATACCGGGACTAGCGGGAGGTGGTTGAGCACAGATACGCAGTATTTT. This gives the protein CATSDTGTSGRWLSTDTQYF.

The genes are TRBV6-6 and TRBJ2-3; 8 bases fit TRBD2. V trimming: 5 bases; J trimming: 4 bases; junction bases outside the gene matches: 14. Germline assignment: CDR1 MNHNY and CDR2 SVGAGI (reference sequence). This CDR3 is 17 amino acids long. The CDR3 here is CASSRIGAGGRPDTQYF. The CDR3 DNA sequence: TGTGCCAGCAGTCGTATCGGGGCGGGAGGTCGGCCAGATACGCAGTATTTT.

The chain employs TRBV7-8 and TRBJ1-4; no clear D. The V gene's germline CDR1 is SGHVS and CDR2 FQNEAQ. V was trimmed by 5 bases and J by 14 bases, leaving 21 bases between them. The CDR3 totals 14 residues. This chain's CDR3 is CASSKGQVTERLFF. CDR3 nucleotide sequence: TGTGCCAGCAGCAAAGGGCAAGTCACGGAGCGGCTGTTTTTT.

The V call is TRBV4-2, the J call TRBJ2-1; a possible D gene is TRBD1 (5 bases). Germline CDR1 and CDR2: LGHNA and YNFKEQ. The CDR3 is 16 amino acids. V dropped 4 bases and J dropped 8 bases, with 21 bases sitting between them. The CDR3 nucleotides are TGTGCCAGCAGCCCTCAAAGGGGTCGGCGGAGTGATGAGCAGTTCTTC. Protein sequence: CASSPQRGRRSDEQFF.

The V call is TRBV6-4, the J call TRBJ1-2; 10 nucleotides line up with TRBD1. The CDR3 covers 20 residues. The J segment lost 4 bases and the V segment lost 7 bases, leaving 24 bases of the junction unmatched. Germline V gene sequence: CDR1 MRHNA, CDR2 SNTAGT. This CDR3 is CASKGGSRDRGVFITYGYTF. The CDR3 DNA is TGTGCCAGCAAAGGAGGATCCCGGGACAGGGGAGTCTTTATTACCTATGGCTACACCTTC.

The chain joins TRBV7-8 to TRBJ2-1; a weak D match, TRBD2 (6 bases). Germline assignment: CDR1 SGHVS and CDR2 FQNEAQ. This CDR3 contains 14 residues. Trimming shortened V by 2 bases and J by 9 bases, and 14 bases separated the two germline ends. DNA of the CDR3: TGTGCCAGCAGCTTACTAGCGCCTAATGGTGAGCAGTTCTTC. This translates into CASSLLAPNGEQFF.

This sequence joins TRBV5-1 and TRBJ2-3, with TRBD1 identical over 9 bases. The CDR3 is made up of 16 amino acids. The germline V gene has CDR1 SGHRS and CDR2 YFSETQ. Trimming at V came to 0 bases and at J to 3 bases, leaving 5 bases not matched to a gene. The DNA for the CDR3 is TGCGCCAGCAGCTTGGTGCCAGGACAGGGGACAGATACGCAGTATTTT. This codes for CASSLVPGQGTDTQYF.

This chain uses TRBV5-6 with TRBJ2-5; D gene unclear. CDR1 and CDR2 from the germline V gene are SGHDT and YYEEEE. This CDR3 region has 14 residues. The V end lost 1 base, the J end lost 5 bases, and 12 bases lay between the germline ends. CDR3 sequence reads: CASSLSVRWETQYF. Written as DNA, the CDR3 is TGTGCCAGCAGCTTGTCAGTGAGGTGGGAGACCCAGTACTTC. The full variable domain, rest sourced from reference TRBV5-6 and TRBJ2-5, is DAGVTQSPTHLIKTRGQQVTLRCSPKSGHDTVSWYQQALGQGPQFIFQYYEEEERQRGNFPDRFSGHQFPNYSSELNVNALLLGDSALYLCASSLSVRWETQYFGPGTRLLVL.

This rearrangement joins TRBV5-5 to TRBJ1-1; possibly TRBD1 for D (5 bases). V dropped 4 bases and J dropped 0 bases, with 25 bases sitting between them. The CDR3 consists of 19 residues. Germline CDR1 is SGHKS and CDR2 is YYEKEE (reference sequence). CDR3 region: CASSQEAKDIWIMNTEAFF. In DNA form, the CDR3 reads TGTGCCAGCAGCCAAGAAGCCAAGGACATATGGATCATGAACACTGAAGCTTTCTTT. Filled out from reference TRBV5-5 and TRBJ1-1, the complete variable domain reads DAGVTQSPTHLIKTRGQQVTLRCSPISGHKSVSWYQQVLGQGPQFIFQYYEKEERGRGNFPDRFSARQFPNYSSELNVNALLLGDSALYLCASSQEAKDIWIMNTEAFFGQGTRLTVV.

The chain joins TRBV12-2 to TRBJ2-1; TRBD2, the table's D call, lacks a check against the DNA. TRBV12-2 is described as a pseudogene. This CDR3 has 18 residues. The CDR3 coding sequence is TGTGCAAGTCGCTCTAACCCCTCCGGGGGGGGCTTCTACAATGAGCAGTTCTTC. This encodes CASRSNPSGGGFYNEQFF.

V usage is TRBV7-9 and J usage is TRBJ1-1; tentatively, D is TRBD1 (5 bases). Germline V lookup: CDR1 SEHNR, CDR2 FQNEAQ (reference sequence). This CDR3 region has 11 residues. The V and J ends lost 5 bases and 7 bases respectively, with 8 bases between them. The CDR3 region is CASSPDSEAFF. In DNA form, the CDR3 reads TGTGCCAGCAGCCCCGACAGTGAAGCTTTCTTT.

The chain links TRBV7-2 to TRBJ1-2; 11 positions agree with TRBD1. Germline V gives CDR1 SGHTA, CDR2 FQGNSA. This CDR3 is 16 amino acids long. J gave up 2 bases and V 2 bases, and 4 bases lay outside the gene matches. This CDR3 is CASSLWTGGVNYGYTF. The CDR3 region has the DNA TGTGCCAGCAGCTTATGGACAGGGGGCGTCAACTATGGCTACACCTTC.